The next 23 T cell receptor beta chains were all read from a single sample in a study of regulatory T cells in long-lasting Graves disease. The sample's time point: persistent/refractory GD, antithyroid drugs over 5 years with positive TRAb. PBMC-extracted RNA yielded the TCR library. Relying on iRepertoire HTBI primers and Arm-PCR of CDR3 regions, the team built TCR beta libraries. In TCRdb, the multiplex PCR reads were re-called with MiXCR into one record per CDR3 protein. Of about 470,000 distinct CDR3 sequences in the sample, around 20% were seen once. The sequencing used peripheral blood mononuclear cells (PBMCs), collected when the disease was refractory, from a patient treated with antithyroid drugs. These receptors were taken from a female donor with Graves disease.

A word on this clonotype: The CDR3 does not close with the conserved phenylalanine or tryptophan, likely indicating a read error. This chain joins TRBV24-1 and TRBJ2-5; perhaps TRBD1 as D (5 bases). CDR1 is KGHDR and CDR2 is SFDVKD in the germline V gene. The CDR3 is 15 amino acids. Trimming left V 1 base short and J 1 base short, with 9 bases between. CDR3 loop: CATSDFREPQETQYL. The CDR3 DNA follows: TGTGCCACCAGTGATTTCAGGGAACCCCAAGAGACCCAGTACCTC.

On this clonotype itself: This CDR3 is missing its conserved last phenylalanine or tryptophan, likely due to a read error. Because the CDR3's place on the DNA is in doubt, the DNA is left out and the CDR3 is given as listed by TCRdb. This chain links TRBV7-3 with TRBJ2-7; the listed D gene, TRBD2, was not tested against the DNA. Ends included, the CDR3 has 9 residues. CDR1 is SGHTA, CDR2 FQGTGA, per germline. CDR3 protein: CASSFGLAG.

This clonotype has a count of ten or more. The chain joins TRBV20-1 to TRBJ2-5; D unresolved. Germline CDR1 is DFQATT and CDR2 is SNEGSKA (reference sequence). This CDR3 has 11 residues. V was pared by 3 bases and J by 5 bases, with 7 bases between. Written as DNA, the CDR3 is TGCAGTGCTAGGCTAATCGAGACCCAGTACTTC. Translation gives CSARLIETQYF.

In this sample, this clonotype turned up many times. The chain couples TRBV11-2 to TRBJ2-7; D is uncertain. CDR1 and CDR2 from the germline V gene are SGHAT and FQNNGV. The CDR3 sequence is 16 residues long. The germline V and J ends were trimmed by 2 bases and 0 bases, with 14 bases remaining between them. CDR3 loop: CASSLLRDKTSYEQYF. CDR3 DNA sequence: TGTGCCAGCAGCTTACTAAGAGACAAAACCTCCTACGAGCAGTACTTC.

This clonotype was picked up a small number of times. The chain combines TRBV27 with TRBJ2-7; D may correspond to TRBD1 or TRBD2 (5 bases each). CDR3 size: 14 residues. Looked up from germline, CDR1 is MNHEY and CDR2 is SMNVEV (reference sequence). Between the trimmed V and J ends, which lost 2 bases and 2 bases, there was a span of 10 bases. The CDR3 loop is CASSLGDATYEQYF. CDR3 in DNA: TGTGCCAGCAGTTTAGGGGACGCCACCTACGAGCAGTACTTC.

This clonotype is a singleton in its sample. The chain has TRBV5-1 and TRBJ2-5; no clear D. The ends were cut back, 0 bases at V and 4 bases at J, with 10 bases in the middle. Germline CDR1 is SGHRS and CDR2 is YFSETQ. CDR3 size: 14 residues. The CDR3 spells CASSLAGRRETQYF. The DNA for the CDR3 is TGCGCCAGCAGCTTGGCAGGCCGACGAGAGACCCAGTACTTC.

As regards this clonotype: The junction does not match germline at one end; this may be a read error. The chain couples TRBV12-3 or TRBV12-4 to TRBJ1-6, with 7 bases lining up with TRBD1. The CDR3 extends over 13 amino acids. CDR3 nucleotides: TGTGCCAACAGTTTTACAGGGGATTCACCCCTCCACTTT. It codes for CANSFTGDSPLHF.

In this sample, this clonotype turned up many times. The chain links TRBV7-6 to TRBJ2-7, with 9 bases aligning to TRBD2. The CDR3 sequence is 17 residues long. V dropped 2 bases and J dropped 0; count of bases not matched to a gene: 8. CDR1 and CDR2 from the germline V gene are SGHVS and FNYEAQ. In DNA form, the CDR3 reads TGTGCCAGCAGCTTATGGTCTAGCGGGGCTAGCTCCTACGAGCAGTACTTC. Translating gives CASSLWSSGASSYEQYF.

About this clonotype: A read error may explain this, as a much larger clone is one base away. The chain has TRBV29-1 and TRBJ2-7; 14 nucleotides agree with TRBD2. The V gene's germline CDR1 is SQVTM and CDR2 ANQGSEA. The CDR3 sequence is 13 residues long. The CDR3 region has the DNA TGCAGCGTGGCGGGACTAGCGGGAGCCGAGCGGTACTTC. Amino acids: CSVAGLAGAERYF.

This clonotype was detected ten times or more. The genes are TRBV6-1 and TRBJ2-2; D remains unclear. V dropped 6 bases and J dropped 4 bases, with 15 bases sitting between them. Germline V gives CDR1 MNHNS, CDR2 SASEGT. This CDR3 has 15 residues. CDR3 nucleotide sequence: TGTGCCAGCAGGGAACGCGGTCCTCGCACCGGGGAGCTGTTTTTT. The encoded protein is CASRERGPRTGELFF.

This clonotype was counted ten times or more. The gene calls are TRBV12-3 or TRBV12-4 and TRBJ1-1, with a tentative D call TRBD1 (5 bases). The CDR3 has 14 amino acids. Trimming stripped 6 bases from V and 1 base from J, with 12 bases between. The CDR3 DNA sequence: TGTGCCAGCAGGGGAAGGGGCCCGAACACTGAAGCTTTCTTT. Residues: CASRGRGPNTEAFF.

This clonotype was detected only a few times. This rearrangement joins TRBV19 to TRBJ2-7, with D perhaps matching TRBD1 (6 bases). Germline CDR1 and CDR2: LNHDA and SQIVND (reference sequence). The CDR3 covers 15 residues. V was pared by 3 bases and J by 0 bases, with 12 bases between. The CDR3 protein is CASSMGHVVSYEQYF. Here the CDR3 DNA reads TGTGCCAGTAGTATGGGACACGTAGTCTCCTACGAGCAGTACTTC.

The chain is built from TRBV7-9 and TRBJ2-2, with TRBD2 matching 9 bases. Germline CDR1 and CDR2: SEHNR and FQNEAQ (reference sequence). The CDR3 spans 16 residues. J lost 3 bases, V lost 5 bases, and 7 bases had no gene match. Here the CDR3 DNA reads TGTGCCAGCAGCCCGGGACTAGCAAAAGACACCGGGGAGCTGTTTTTT. It translates to CASSPGLAKDTGELFF.

This clonotype was seen many times. This sequence joins TRBV5-1 and TRBJ1-1; possible D gene TRBD1, 5 bases. V was shortened by 0 bases and J by 0 bases, with 12 bases between the two germline ends. The CDR3 spans 16 residues. CDR1 is SGHRS, CDR2 YFSETQ, per germline. CDR3 bases: TGCGCCAGCAGCTTGGGCCCCGGGGGAATGAACACTGAAGCTTTCTTT. Residues: CASSLGPGGMNTEAFF.

This clonotype appeared many times. This chain links TRBV2 with TRBJ1-6; the D gene is possibly TRBD1 (5 bases). The CDR3 runs 16 residues. Trimming took 3 bases from V and 5 from J, leaving 14 bases between them. The V gene's germline CDR1 is SNHLY and CDR2 FYNNEI. CDR3 residues: CASSDPRDVDNSPLHF. The CDR3 DNA reads TGTGCCAGCAGTGACCCCAGGGACGTGGATAATTCACCCCTCCACTTT.

This clonotype was recorded many times. This sequence joins TRBV11-2 and TRBJ2-5, with D possibly being TRBD2 (5 bases). With 4 bases removed from V and 10 bases from J, the gap between germline ends came to 16 bases. Germline V lookup: CDR1 SGHAT, CDR2 FQNNGV. The CDR3 sequence is 13 residues long. In DNA, the CDR3 is TGTGCCAGCAGCTCGACTATACCGGCGGGCCAGTACTTC. Amino acid sequence: CASSSTIPAGQYF.

In this sample, this clonotype turned up many times. This sequence joins TRBV19 and TRBJ1-1; no definite D call. Trimming pared 1 base from V and 4 bases from J, leaving 10 bases between. This CDR3 has 14 amino acids. In germline, CDR1 is LNHDA, CDR2 SQIVND (reference sequence). CDR3 in amino acids: CASSIGQSPTEAFF. CDR3 DNA sequence: TGTGCCAGTAGTATAGGCCAGTCCCCCACTGAAGCTTTCTTT.

Only a few counts were recorded for this clonotype. The germline gene is not matched at one end of the junction; a read error may be the cause. The chain couples TRBV28 to TRBJ2-5; a possible D gene is TRBD2 (5 bases). The CDR3 consists of 14 residues. Germline V gene data show CDR1 as MDHEN and CDR2 as SYDVKM. CDR3 protein: CAGSLDSPGETQYF. CDR3 coding DNA: TGTGCCGGCAGCCTGGACTCTCCCGGGGAGACCCAGTACTTC.

This chain joins TRBV28 and TRBJ2-1; D is possibly TRBD2 (6 bases). The CDR3 loop spans 15 amino acids. V was trimmed by 8 bases and J by 8 bases, leaving 22 bases between them. The V gene's germline CDR1 is MDHEN and CDR2 SYDVKM. This CDR3 reads CASFPRDSSRDEQFF. CDR3 nucleotide sequence: TGTGCCAGCTTCCCACGGGACTCAAGTCGAGATGAGCAGTTCTTC.

This clonotype has at least ten counts. V and J are TRBV19 and TRBJ1-1; 9 bases are shared with TRBD1. Germline-derived CDR1 and CDR2 are LNHDA and SQIVND (reference sequence). The CDR3 length is 14 residues. V was pared by 9 bases and J by 1 base, with 6 bases of the junction left unmatched. The CDR3 DNA sequence: TGTGCCAGCAGCCCGACAGGGGGGAACACTGAAGCTTTCTTT. It encodes CASSPTGGNTEAFF. The variable domain in full, with the rest retrieved from reference TRBV19 and TRBJ1-1, is DGGITQSPKYLFRKEGQNVTLSCEQNLNHDAMYWYRQDPGQGLRLIYYSQIVNDFQKGDIAEGYSVSREKKESFPLTVTSAQKNPTAFYLCASSPTGGNTEAFFGQGTRLTVV.

The chain combines TRBV30 with TRBJ2-7, with 7 bases identical to TRBD1. Germline assignment: CDR1 GTSNPN and CDR2 SVGIG (reference sequence). V was clipped by 3 bases and J by 0 bases; unmatched bases: 5. This CDR3 has 14 residues. The CDR3 is CAWRRGQSSYEQYF. In nucleotides, the CDR3 is TGTGCCTGGAGGAGGGGACAGAGCTCCTACGAGCAGTACTTC.

This clonotype has only a few counts. V usage is TRBV6-1 and J usage is TRBJ2-7, with 8 nucleotides matching TRBD2. Germline-derived CDR1 and CDR2 are MNHNS and SASEGT. This CDR3 contains 13 residues. J was trimmed by 3 bases and V by 6 bases; bases with no gene match: 4. The CDR3 spells CASRETSDYEQYF. The CDR3 region has the DNA TGTGCCAGCAGAGAGACTAGCGACTACGAGCAGTACTTC.

The J gene is TRBJ2-3, the V gene TRBV6-1; D gene uncertain. The CDR3 contains 14 residues. Germline loops: CDR1 MNHNS, CDR2 SASEGT. Trimming left V 8 bases short and J 2 bases short, with 14 bases between. In nucleotides, the CDR3 is TGTGCCAGCGACCGCCCTGCGCCCACAGATACGCAGTATTTT. It is translated as CASDRPAPTDTQYF.